This T cell receptor beta chain is drawn from a study of T cell responses to AZD1222 COVID-19 vaccine. Produced via immunoSEQ multiplex PCR; TCRdb's table is partial and in-frame only. The data contain more than 150,000 clones, 87% of them singletons. Germline assignment: CDR1 SNHLY and CDR2 FYNNEI. Trimming removed 7 bases at V and 3 bases at J, with 10 bases between. CDR3 size: 12 residues. The clonotype comes from an adult who received the AZD1222 COVID-19 vaccine. Material: peripheral blood, obtained 28 days after the second AZD1222 dose. The chain joins TRBV2 to TRBJ2-7; a weak D match, TRBD2 (5 bases). The CDR3 region is CASTLSGYEQYF. CDR3 in DNA: TGTGCCAGCACTCTCAGCGGCTACGAGCAGTACTTC.